This TCR beta chain was observed in a study of radiation and T cells in renal cell carcinoma. General study points: From baseline, blood top tumor clonotypes peaked at 2 weeks post-radiation.

As for this clone: Its antigen remains unknown.

Some clones are missing from TCRdb's copy, which holds only in-frame ones; the method was immunoSEQ multiplex PCR. The top ten hold more than 10% of the sample, which has 130,000 to 150,000 clones, around nine tenths seen once. The time point denotes: baseline pretreatment blood. Treatment noted: 15 Gy SBRT to primary tumor, nephrectomy 4 weeks later. This renal cell carcinoma was of the clear cell type. Trimming cost V 1 base and J 3 bases, with 6 bases left between them. This CDR3 is 13 amino acids long. Germline V gene lookup returns CDR1 SEHNR and CDR2 FQNEAQ (reference sequence). The receptor was derived from a woman aged 45-60 years with renal cell carcinoma. The specimen comprised blood, sampled from a patient whose treatment included radiotherapy and nephrectomy. The chain couples TRBV7-9 to TRBJ1-1; D is ambiguous. DNA for the CDR3: TGTGCCAGCAGCTTAGAAGGTCACACTGAAGCTTTCTTT. Protein product: CASSLEGHTEAFF.